This section outlines one T cell receptor beta chain sequence together with its context. Its recognized antigen is unknown. No qualities accompany the bases; no much larger clone lies one base away. This sample is part of a study of T cell changes during pregnancy in multiple sclerosis (dated by TCRdb to about 2019). A note on the overall study: Changes in the T cell repertoire over the course of pregnancy were examined in this study in women with multiple sclerosis.

The library was built by means of the immunoSEQ multiplex PCR assay. TCRdb stores this immuneACCESS table with in-frame sequences only. Part of the clones is absent; in the studies checked, under half of the shortfall reflects unresolved V genes, and no reason is known for the rest. In all, the sample holds about 45,000 clones, and 70% to 90% of those were seen once. Jointly, the top ten make up about 2% of the sample. The germline ends are 10 bases apart after V is trimmed by 1 base and J by 4 bases. CDR1 and CDR2 were assigned from the germline V gene (reference sequence) as LNHDA and SQIVND. The CDR3, from cysteine to phenylalanine, totals 14 residues. Only the CDR3 DNA stays, 42 bases, in frame from base 1.

The source was peripheral blood, collected in the first trimester of pregnancy. The V and J segments used are TRBV19 and TRBJ1-2; confidence is insufficient to name the D gene. The clonotype comes from a female donor with multiple sclerosis, enrolled in a pregnancy study. The CDR3 protein sequence reads: CASSIGTLGYGYTF. The DNA sequence follows: TGTGCCAGTAGTATAGGGACTCTGGGCTATGGCTACACCTTC.